This TCR beta chain derives from a study of blood T cell repertoires in COVID-19. Study information: COVID-19 samples from acute and convalescent phases originated in the United States, Italy and Spain. In each case, the material was cDNA or gDNA derived from T cells, B-cell-depleted T cells, or PBMCs.

The CDR3 has 17 amino acids. The V gene's germline CDR1 is MNHEY and CDR2 SMNVEV (reference sequence). V lost 4 bases to trimming and J lost 6 bases; unmatched junction nucleotides: 17. In the study's own analysis: Estimated nucleated cell counts came from reference gene primer amplification. TCRdb keeps only in-frame clones here, not all; method: immunoSEQ multiplex PCR. The DNA was the basis for D and trimming; V, J and clone size are from that table. The sample lists 180,000 or so clones, roughly 90% occurring once. The sequence came from a man aged 18 to 35 with active or convalescent COVID-19. This chain connects TRBV27 to TRBJ2-7, with 8 bases fitting TRBD1. Sequences were obtained from peripheral blood. The CDR3 here is CASSSSRQGARVAEQYF. In DNA form, the CDR3 reads TGTGCCAGCAGTTCTTCCAGGCAGGGGGCGCGGGTTGCCGAGCAGTACTTC.